Below are 5 T cell receptor beta chains sequenced from a single sample in a study of T cells in Graves' hyperthyroidism and ophthalmopathy. Amplified TCR beta CDR3 regions came from RNA transcripts. First-round RT-PCR with HTBI primers amplified the TCR CDR3 region. TCRdb analysed the multiplex PCR reads with MiXCR anew, one entry per CDR3 protein. The sample contains under 300,000 distinct CDR3 sequences, roughly 14% of which appear only once. Sequenced input: blood. Receptor source: a woman in her 30s with Graves' hyperthyroidism that later progressed to Graves' ophthalmopathy.

This clonotype was counted many times. V and J are TRBV28 and TRBJ1-4; D perhaps matches TRBD1 (6 bases). Looked up from germline, CDR1 is MDHEN and CDR2 is SYDVKM. V gave up 6 bases and J gave up 6 bases, with 20 bases separating them. This CDR3 comprises 16 residues. The CDR3 sequence: CASSSGEFGLDEKLFF. CDR3 coding DNA: TGTGCCAGCAGCTCAGGGGAATTCGGATTAGATGAAAAACTGTTTTTT. The whole variable domain, filled in from reference TRBV28 and TRBJ1-4, reads DVKVTQSSRYLVKRTGEKVFLECVQDMDHENMFWYRQDPGLGLRLIYFSYDVKMKEKGDIPEGYSVSREKKERFSLILESASTNQTSMYLCASSSGEFGLDEKLFFGSGTQLSVL.

This clonotype was observed many times. The rearrangement joins TRBV20-1 to TRBJ2-4, with TRBD2 matching 10 bases. V shed 4 bases and J 7 bases; nucleotides not matched to a gene: 10. The germline V gene has CDR1 DFQATT and CDR2 SNEGSKA (reference sequence). This CDR3 has 15 amino acids. In nucleotides, the CDR3 is TGCAGTGCTACCCTAGCGGGAGCTGATGGGAACATTCAGTACTTC. This sequence encodes CSATLAGADGNIQYF.

This clonotype occurred a few times. The V call is TRBV6-2 or TRBV6-3, the J call TRBJ2-1, with TRBD1 identical over 8 bases. Trimming at V came to 7 bases and at J to 10 bases, leaving 15 bases not matched to a gene. CDR1 and CDR2 from the germline V gene are MNHEY and SVGEGT. This CDR3 spans 15 amino acids. The CDR3 is CASNPGTGGPGEQFF. The DNA for the CDR3 is TGTGCCAGCAACCCCGGGACAGGAGGCCCGGGAGAGCAGTTCTTC.

This chain uses TRBV4-1 with TRBJ2-3; possibly TRBD1 for D (5 bases). V lost 4 bases, J lost 2 bases, and 19 bases lay in between. The CDR3 spans 17 residues. Germline V CDR1 and CDR2: MGHRA, YSYEKL. For the CDR3, the DNA is TGCGCCAGCAGCCCTTCCAGAGCAGGGATGGACACAGATACGCAGTATTTT. As protein: CASSPSRAGMDTDTQYF.

This clonotype was seen repeatedly, ten times or more. This rearrangement joins TRBV5-8 to TRBJ1-5; D remains unclear. The V end was cut by 1 base, the J end by 0 bases, with 8 bases between. Germline V gene lookup returns CDR1 SGHTS and CDR2 YDEGEE. This CDR3 is 15 amino acids long. The CDR3 protein is CASSLTVSSNQPQHF. CDR3 nucleotides: TGTGCCAGCAGCTTGACCGTTAGTAGCAATCAGCCCCAGCATTTT. Full variable domain (rest looked up from reference TRBV5-8 and TRBJ1-5): EAGVTQSPTHLIKTRGQQATLRCSPISGHTSVYWYQQALGLGLQFLLWYDEGEERNRGNFPPRFSGRQFPNYSSELNVNALELEDSALYLCASSLTVSSNQPQHFGDGTRLSIL.